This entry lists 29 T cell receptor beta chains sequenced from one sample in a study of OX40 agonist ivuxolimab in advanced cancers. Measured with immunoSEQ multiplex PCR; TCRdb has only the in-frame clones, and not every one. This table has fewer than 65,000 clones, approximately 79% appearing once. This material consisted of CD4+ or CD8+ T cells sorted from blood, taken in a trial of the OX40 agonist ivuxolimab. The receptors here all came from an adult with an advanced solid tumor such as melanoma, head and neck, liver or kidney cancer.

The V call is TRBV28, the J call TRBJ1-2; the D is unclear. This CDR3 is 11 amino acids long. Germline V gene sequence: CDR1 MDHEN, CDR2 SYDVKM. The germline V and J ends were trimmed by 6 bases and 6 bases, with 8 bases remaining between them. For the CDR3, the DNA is TGTGCCAGCAGGGGTTTGGATGGCTACACCTTC. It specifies CASRGLDGYTF.

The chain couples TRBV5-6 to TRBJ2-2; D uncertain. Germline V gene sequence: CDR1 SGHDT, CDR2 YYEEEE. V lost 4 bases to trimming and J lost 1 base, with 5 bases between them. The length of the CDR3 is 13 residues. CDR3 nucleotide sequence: TGTGCCAGCAGCACCAGGAACACCGGGGAGCTGTTTTTT. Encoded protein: CASSTRNTGELFF.

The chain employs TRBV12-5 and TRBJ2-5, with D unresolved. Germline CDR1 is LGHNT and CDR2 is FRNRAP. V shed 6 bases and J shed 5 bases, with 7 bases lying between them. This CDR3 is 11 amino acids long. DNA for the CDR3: TGTGCTAGTGGGGTAGACGAGACCCAGTACTTC. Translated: CASGVDETQYF.

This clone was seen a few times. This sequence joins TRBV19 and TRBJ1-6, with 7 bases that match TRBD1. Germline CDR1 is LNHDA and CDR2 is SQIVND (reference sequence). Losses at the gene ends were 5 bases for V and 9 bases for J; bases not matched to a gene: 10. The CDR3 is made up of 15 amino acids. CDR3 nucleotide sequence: TGTGCCAGTAGTGTTAACCGGGACAGTACTTCACCCCTCCACTTT. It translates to CASSVNRDSTSPLHF.

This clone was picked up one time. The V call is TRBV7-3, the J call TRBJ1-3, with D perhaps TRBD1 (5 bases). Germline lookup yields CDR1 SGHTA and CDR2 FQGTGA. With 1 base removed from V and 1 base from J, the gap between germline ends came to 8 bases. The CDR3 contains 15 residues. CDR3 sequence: CASSLNSGSGNTIYF. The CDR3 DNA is TGTGCCAGCAGCTTAAACTCAGGGTCTGGAAACACCATATATTTT.

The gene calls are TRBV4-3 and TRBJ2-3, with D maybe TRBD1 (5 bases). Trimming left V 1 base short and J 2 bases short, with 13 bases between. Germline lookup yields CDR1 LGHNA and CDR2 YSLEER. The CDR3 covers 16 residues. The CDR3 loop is CASSQVVGAATDTQYF. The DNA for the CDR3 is TGCGCCAGCAGCCAAGTGGTAGGGGCCGCCACAGATACGCAGTATTTT.

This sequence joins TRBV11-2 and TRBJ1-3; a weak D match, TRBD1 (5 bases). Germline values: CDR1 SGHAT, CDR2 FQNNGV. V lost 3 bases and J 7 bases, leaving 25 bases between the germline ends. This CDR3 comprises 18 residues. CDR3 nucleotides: TGTGCCAGCAGCTTTTCATTCGGGGGAGTCGTTATTTGGAACACCATATATTTT. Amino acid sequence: CASSFSFGGVVIWNTIYF. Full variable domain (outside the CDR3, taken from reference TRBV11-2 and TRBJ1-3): EAGVAQSPRYKIIEKRQSVAFWCNPISGHATLYWYQQILGQGPKLLIQFQNNGVVDDSQLPKDRFSAERLKGVDSTLKIQPAKLEDSAVYLCASSFSFGGVVIWNTIYFGEGSWLTVV.

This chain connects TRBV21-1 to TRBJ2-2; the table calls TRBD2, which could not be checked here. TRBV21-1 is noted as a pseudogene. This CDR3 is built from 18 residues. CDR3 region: CASSKALSGLGGSGELFF. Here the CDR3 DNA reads TGTGCCAGCAGCAAAGCGCTCTCGGGACTAGGTGGCTCCGGGGAGCTGTTTTTT.

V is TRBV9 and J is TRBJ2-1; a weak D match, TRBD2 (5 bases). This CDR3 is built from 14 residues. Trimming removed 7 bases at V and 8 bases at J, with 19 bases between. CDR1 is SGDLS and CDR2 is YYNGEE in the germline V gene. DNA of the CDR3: TGTGCCAGCTGTAGAGAACCATCGAGGGATGAGCAGTTCTTC. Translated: CASCREPSRDEQFF.

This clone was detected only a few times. CDR3 loop: CASSVGVGTGVYEQYF. Here the CDR3 DNA reads TGTGCCAGCAGCGTAGGGGTCGGGACAGGGGTATACGAGCAGTACTTC. This sequence joins TRBV9 and TRBJ2-7; 10 nucleotides line up with TRBD1. V lost 0 bases and J lost 4; bases outside the gene matches: 7. The CDR3 is 16 residues long. Germline V gene data show CDR1 as SGDLS and CDR2 as YYNGEE.

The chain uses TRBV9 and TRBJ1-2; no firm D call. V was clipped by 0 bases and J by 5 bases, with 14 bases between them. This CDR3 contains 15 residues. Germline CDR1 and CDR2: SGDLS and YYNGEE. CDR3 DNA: TGTGCCAGCAGCGTAGTGGTGAATCAACAGTATGGCTACACCTTC. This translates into CASSVVVNQQYGYTF.

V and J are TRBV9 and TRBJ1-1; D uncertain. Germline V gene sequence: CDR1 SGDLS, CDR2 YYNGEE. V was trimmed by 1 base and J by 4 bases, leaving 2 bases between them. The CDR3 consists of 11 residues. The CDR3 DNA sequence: TGTGCCAGCAGCGTAATCACTGAAGCTTTCTTT. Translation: CASSVITEAFF.

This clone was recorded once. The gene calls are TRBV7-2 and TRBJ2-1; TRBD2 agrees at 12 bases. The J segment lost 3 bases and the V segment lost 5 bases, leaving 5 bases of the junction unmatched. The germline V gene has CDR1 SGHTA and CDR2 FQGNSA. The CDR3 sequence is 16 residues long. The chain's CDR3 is CASSALLAGGYNEQFF. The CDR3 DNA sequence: TGTGCCAGCAGCGCCCTACTAGCGGGAGGCTACAATGAGCAGTTCTTC.

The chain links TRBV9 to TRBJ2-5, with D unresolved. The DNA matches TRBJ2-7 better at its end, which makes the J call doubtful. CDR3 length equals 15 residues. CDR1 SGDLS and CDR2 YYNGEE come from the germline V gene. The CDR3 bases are TGTGCCAGCAGCGTAGGCAGTGTCGTCTCCTACGAGCAGTACTTC. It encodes CASSVGSVVSYEQYF.

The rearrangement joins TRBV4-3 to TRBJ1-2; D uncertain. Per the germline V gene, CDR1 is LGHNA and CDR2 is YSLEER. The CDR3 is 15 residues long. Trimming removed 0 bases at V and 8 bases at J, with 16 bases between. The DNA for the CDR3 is TGCGCCAGCAGCCAAGATTCGGCGGGGTTGGGCGGCTACACCTTC. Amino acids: CASSQDSAGLGGYTF.

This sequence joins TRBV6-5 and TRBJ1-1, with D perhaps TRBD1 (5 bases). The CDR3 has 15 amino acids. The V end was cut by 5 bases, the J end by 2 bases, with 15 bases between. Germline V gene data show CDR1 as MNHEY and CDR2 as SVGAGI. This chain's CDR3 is CASSPRGRLNTEAFF. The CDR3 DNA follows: TGTGCCAGCAGTCCCCGGGGACGGCTTAACACTGAAGCTTTCTTT.

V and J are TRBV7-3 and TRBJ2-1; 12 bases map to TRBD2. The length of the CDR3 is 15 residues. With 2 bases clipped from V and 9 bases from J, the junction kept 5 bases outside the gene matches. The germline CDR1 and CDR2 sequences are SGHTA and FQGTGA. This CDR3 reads CASSLLAGGPVEQFF. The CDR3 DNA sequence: TGTGCCAGCAGCTTACTAGCGGGGGGGCCTGTTGAGCAGTTCTTC.

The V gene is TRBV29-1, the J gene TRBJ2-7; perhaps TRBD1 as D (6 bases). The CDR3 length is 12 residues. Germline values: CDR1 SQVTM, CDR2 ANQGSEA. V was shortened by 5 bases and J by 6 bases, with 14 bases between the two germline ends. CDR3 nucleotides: TGCAGCGTTCGGACAGCCTGGGCCGAGCAGTACTTC. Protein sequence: CSVRTAWAEQYF.

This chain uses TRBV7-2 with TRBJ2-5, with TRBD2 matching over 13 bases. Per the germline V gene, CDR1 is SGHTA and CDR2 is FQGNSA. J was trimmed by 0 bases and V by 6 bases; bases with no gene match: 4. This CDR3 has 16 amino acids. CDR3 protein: CASRFGLAGDQETQYF. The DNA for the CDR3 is TGTGCCAGCAGATTCGGACTAGCGGGAGACCAAGAGACCCAGTACTTC.

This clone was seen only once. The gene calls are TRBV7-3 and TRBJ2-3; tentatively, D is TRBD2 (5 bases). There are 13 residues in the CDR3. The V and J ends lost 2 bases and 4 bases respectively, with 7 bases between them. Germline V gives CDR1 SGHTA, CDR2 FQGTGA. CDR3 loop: CASSLEGADTQYF. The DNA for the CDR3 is TGTGCCAGCAGCTTAGAGGGAGCAGATACGCAGTATTTT.

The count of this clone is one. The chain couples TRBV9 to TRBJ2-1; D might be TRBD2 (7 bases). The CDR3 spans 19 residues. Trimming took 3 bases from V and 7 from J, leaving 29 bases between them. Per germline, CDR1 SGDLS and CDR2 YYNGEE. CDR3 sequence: CASSAPERGGLVDDNEQFF. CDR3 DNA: TGTGCCAGCAGCGCCCCCGAAAGGGGGGGTTTGGTTGATGATAATGAGCAGTTCTTC.

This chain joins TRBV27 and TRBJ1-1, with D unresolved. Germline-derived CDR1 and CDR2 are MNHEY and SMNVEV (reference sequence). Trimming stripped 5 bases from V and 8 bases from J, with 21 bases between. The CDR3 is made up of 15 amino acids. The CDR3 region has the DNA TGTGCCAGCAGTCCCCTAGGGTTACTGGAGTACGAAGCTTTCTTT. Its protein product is CASSPLGLLEYEAFF.

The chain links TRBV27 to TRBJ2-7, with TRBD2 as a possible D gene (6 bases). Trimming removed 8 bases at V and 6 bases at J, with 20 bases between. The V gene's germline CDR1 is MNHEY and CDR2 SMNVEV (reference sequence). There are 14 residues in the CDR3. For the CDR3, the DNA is TGTGCCAGCCGCGGGACTCCTTATTTAGGCGAGCAGTACTTC. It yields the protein CASRGTPYLGEQYF.

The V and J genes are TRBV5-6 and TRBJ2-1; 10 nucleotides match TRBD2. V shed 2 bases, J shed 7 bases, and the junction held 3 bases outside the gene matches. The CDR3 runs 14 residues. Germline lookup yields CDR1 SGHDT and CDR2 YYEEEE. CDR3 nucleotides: TGTGCCAGCAGCTTAGCGGGAGGGAGGAATGAGCAGTTCTTC. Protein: CASSLAGGRNEQFF.

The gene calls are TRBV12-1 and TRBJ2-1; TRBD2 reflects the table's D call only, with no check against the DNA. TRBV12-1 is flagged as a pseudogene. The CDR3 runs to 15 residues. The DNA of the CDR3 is TGTGCCAGCAGCCCCAGTGGCGGGGGGGCCAATGAGCAGTTCTTC. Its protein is CASSPSGGGANEQFF.

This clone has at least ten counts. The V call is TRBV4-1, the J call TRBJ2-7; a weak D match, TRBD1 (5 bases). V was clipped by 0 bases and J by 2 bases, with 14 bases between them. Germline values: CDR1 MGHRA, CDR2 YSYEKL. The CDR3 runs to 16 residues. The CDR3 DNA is TGCGCCAGCAGCCAAGATATCAGGGTCCTAACCTACGAGCAGTACTTC. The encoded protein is CASSQDIRVLTYEQYF.

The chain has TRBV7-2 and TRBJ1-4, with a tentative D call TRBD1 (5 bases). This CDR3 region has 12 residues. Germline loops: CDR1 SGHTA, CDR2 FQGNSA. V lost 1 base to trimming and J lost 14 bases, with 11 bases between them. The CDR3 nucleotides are TGTGCCAGCAGCTTAGTTGGGGGTAGCCTGTTTTTT. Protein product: CASSLVGGSLFF.

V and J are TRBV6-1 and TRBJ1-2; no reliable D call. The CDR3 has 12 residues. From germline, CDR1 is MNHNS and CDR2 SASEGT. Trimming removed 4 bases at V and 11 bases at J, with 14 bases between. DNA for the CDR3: TGTGCCAGCAGTGCGCCGCGGGCCCCTTACACCTTC. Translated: CASSAPRAPYTF.

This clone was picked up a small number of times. Here the CDR3 reads CASSVFGGLGNEKLFF. CDR3 DNA: TGTGCCAGCAGCGTTTTTGGAGGGTTGGGTAATGAAAAACTGTTTTTT. The rearrangement links TRBV9 to TRBJ1-4, with D hard to call. There are 16 residues in the CDR3. Trimming removed 2 bases from V and 4 bases from J, with 15 bases in between. Germline V gene sequence: CDR1 SGDLS, CDR2 YYNGEE.